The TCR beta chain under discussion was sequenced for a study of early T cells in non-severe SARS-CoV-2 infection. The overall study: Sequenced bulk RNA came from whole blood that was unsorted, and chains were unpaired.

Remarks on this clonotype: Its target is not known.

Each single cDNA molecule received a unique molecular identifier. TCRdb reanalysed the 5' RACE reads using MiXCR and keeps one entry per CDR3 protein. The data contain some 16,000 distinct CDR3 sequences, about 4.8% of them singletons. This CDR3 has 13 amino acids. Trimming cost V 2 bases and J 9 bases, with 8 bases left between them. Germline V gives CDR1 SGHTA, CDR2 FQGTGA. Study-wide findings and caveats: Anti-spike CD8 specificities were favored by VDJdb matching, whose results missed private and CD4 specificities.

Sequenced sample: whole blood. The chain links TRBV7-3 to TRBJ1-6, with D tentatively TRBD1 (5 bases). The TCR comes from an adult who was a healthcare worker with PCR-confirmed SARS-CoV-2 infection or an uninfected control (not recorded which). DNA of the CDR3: TGTGCCAGCAGCTTATGGCAGGGTTCACCCCTCCACTTT. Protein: CASSLWQGSPLHF. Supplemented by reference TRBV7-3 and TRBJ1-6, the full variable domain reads GAGVSQTPSNKVTEKGKYVELRCDPISGHTALYWYRQSLGQGPEFLIYFQGTGAADDSGLPNDRFFAVRPEGSVSTLKIQRTERGDSAVYLCASSLWQGSPLHFGNGTRLTVT.